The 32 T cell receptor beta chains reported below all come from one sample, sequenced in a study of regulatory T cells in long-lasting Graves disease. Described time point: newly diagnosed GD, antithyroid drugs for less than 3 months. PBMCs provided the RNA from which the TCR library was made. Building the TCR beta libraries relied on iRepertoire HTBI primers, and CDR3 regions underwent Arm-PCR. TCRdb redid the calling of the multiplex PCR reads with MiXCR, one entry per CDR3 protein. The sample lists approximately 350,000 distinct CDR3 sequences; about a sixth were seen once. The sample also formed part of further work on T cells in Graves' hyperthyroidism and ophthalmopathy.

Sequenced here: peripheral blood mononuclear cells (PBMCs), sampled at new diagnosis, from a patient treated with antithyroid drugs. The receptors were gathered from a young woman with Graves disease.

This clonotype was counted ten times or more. CDR3 amino acids: CASSRLAGAYEQYF. Written as DNA, the CDR3 is TGTGCCAGCAGTCGACTAGCGGGAGCCTACGAGCAGTACTTC. V gene TRBV27 combines with J gene TRBJ2-7, with 12 bases that match TRBD2. Germline CDR1 reads MNHEY; CDR2 reads SMNVEV (reference sequence). The CDR3 has 14 amino acids. J lost 2 bases, V lost 5 bases, and 1 base had no gene match.

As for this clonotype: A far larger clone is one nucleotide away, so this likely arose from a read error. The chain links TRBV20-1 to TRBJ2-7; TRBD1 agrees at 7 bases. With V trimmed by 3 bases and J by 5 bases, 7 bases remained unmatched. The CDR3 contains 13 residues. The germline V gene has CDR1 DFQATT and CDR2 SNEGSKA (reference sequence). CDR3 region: CSAREDRVNEQYF. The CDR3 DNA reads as TGCAGTGCTAGGGAAGACAGGGTTAACGAGCAGTACTTC.

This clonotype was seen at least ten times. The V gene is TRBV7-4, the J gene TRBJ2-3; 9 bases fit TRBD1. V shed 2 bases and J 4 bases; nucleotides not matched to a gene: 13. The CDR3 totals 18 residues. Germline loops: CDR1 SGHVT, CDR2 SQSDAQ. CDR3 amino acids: CASSLREKGTGFSDTQYF. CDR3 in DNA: TGTGCCAGCAGCTTAAGAGAAAAAGGGACAGGGTTCTCAGATACGCAGTATTTT.

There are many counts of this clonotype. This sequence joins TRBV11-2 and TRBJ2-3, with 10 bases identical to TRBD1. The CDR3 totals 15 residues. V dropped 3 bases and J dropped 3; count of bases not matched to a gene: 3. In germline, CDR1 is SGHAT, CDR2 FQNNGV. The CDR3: CASSFGDRGTDTQYF. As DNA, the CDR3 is TGTGCCAGCAGCTTCGGGGACAGGGGTACAGATACGCAGTATTTT.

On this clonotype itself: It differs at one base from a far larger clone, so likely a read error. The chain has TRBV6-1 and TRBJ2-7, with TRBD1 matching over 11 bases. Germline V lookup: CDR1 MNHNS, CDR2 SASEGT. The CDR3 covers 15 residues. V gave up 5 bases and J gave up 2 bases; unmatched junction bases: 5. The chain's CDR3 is CASSRSGQGAYEQYF. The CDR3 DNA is TGTGCCAGCAGTCGTTCGGGACAGGGGGCCTACGAGCAGTACTTC.

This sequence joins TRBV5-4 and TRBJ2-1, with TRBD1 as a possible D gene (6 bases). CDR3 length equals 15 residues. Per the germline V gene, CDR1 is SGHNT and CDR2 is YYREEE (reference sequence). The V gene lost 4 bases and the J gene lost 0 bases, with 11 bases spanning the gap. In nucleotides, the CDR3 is TGTGCCAGCAGCAAGCCAGGGGACTCCTACAATGAGCAGTTCTTC. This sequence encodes CASSKPGDSYNEQFF.

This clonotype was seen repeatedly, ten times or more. The CDR3 DNA is TGTGCCAGCAGTTTAGGCGGGAGGGCCTACGAGCAGTACTTC. It encodes CASSLGGRAYEQYF. This rearrangement joins TRBV7-3 to TRBJ2-7; 9 bases fit TRBD2. The CDR3 totals 14 residues. Germline values: CDR1 SGHTA, CDR2 FQGTGA. Trimming at V came to 6 bases and at J to 2 bases, leaving 5 bases not matched to a gene.

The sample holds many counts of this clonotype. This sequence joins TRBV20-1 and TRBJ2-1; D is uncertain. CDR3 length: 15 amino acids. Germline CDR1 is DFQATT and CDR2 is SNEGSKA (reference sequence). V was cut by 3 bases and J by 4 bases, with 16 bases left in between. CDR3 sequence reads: CSASRLDEDYNEQFF. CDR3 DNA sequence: TGCAGTGCTAGTCGACTCGACGAAGATTACAATGAGCAGTTCTTC.

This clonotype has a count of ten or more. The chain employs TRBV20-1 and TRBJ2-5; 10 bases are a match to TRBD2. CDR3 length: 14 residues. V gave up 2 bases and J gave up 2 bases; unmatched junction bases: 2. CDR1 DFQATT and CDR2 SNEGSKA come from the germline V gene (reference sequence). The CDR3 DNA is TGCAGTGCTAGACCGACTAGCGGGCAAGAGACCCAGTACTTC. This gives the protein CSARPTSGQETQYF.

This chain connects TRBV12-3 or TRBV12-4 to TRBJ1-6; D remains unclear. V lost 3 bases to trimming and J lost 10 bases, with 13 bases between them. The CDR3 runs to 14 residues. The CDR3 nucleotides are TGTGCCAGCAGTTTGCTGGGGTTAGGATCACCCCTCCACTTT. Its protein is CASSLLGLGSPLHF.

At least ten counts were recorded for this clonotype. CDR3 DNA: TGTGCCAGCACCCTATGGCCGGGTGGGCCCCAGCATTTT. Amino acids: CASTLWPGGPQHF. The chain employs TRBV28 and TRBJ1-5, with no clear D. The V gene's germline CDR1 is MDHEN and CDR2 SYDVKM. The CDR3 has 13 amino acids. V was trimmed by 7 bases and J by 9 bases, leaving 16 bases between them.

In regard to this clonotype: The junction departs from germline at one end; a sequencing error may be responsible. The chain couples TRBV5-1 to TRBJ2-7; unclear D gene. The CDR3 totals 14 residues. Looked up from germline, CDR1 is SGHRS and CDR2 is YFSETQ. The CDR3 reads CASGLKGLRNEQYF. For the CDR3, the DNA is TGCGCCAGCGGCTTGAAGGGCCTTCGTAACGAGCAGTACTTC.

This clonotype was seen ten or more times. The CDR3 region has the DNA TGTGCCAGCAGCTTTCCGGGACAGGAGAATGAGCAGTTCTTC. As protein: CASSFPGQENEQFF. V usage is TRBV7-3 and J usage is TRBJ2-1, with TRBD1 matching over 8 bases. Germline CDR1 reads SGHTA; CDR2 reads FQGTGA. The CDR3 covers 14 residues. V shed 3 bases, J shed 7 bases, and the junction held 5 bases outside the gene matches.

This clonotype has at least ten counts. CDR3: CASSQVGGTYEQYF. The DNA for the CDR3 is TGTGCCAGCAGCCAAGTCGGGGGAACCTACGAGCAGTACTTC. J is TRBJ2-7 and V is TRBV14, with a tentative D call TRBD2 (6 bases). Germline loops: CDR1 SGHDN, CDR2 FVKESK. The CDR3 is made up of 14 amino acids. V lost 1 base and J 2 bases, leaving 9 bases between the germline ends.

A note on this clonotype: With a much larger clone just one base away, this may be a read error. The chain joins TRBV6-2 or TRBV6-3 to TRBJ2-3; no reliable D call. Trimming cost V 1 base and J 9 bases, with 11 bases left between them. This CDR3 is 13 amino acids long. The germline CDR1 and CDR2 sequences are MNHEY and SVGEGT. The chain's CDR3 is CASSYYGSRTQYF. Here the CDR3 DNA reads TGTGCCAGCAGTTACTACGGGTCTCGGACGCAGTATTTT.

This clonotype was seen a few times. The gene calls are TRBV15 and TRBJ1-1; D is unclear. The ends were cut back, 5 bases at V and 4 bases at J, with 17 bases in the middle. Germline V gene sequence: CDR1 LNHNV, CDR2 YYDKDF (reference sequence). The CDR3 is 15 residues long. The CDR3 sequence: CATSSFGDRSTEAFF. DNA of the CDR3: TGTGCCACCAGCTCATTCGGCGACCGGAGCACTGAAGCTTTCTTT.

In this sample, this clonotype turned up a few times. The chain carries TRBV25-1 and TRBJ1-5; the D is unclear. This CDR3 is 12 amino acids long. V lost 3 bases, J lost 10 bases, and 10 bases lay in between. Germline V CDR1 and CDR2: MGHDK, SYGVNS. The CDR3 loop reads CASSEMGIPQHF. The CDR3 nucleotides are TGTGCCAGCAGTGAGATGGGCATTCCCCAGCATTTT. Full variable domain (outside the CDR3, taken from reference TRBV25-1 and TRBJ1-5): EADIYQTPRYLVIGTGKKITLECSQTMGHDKMYWYQQDPGMELHLIHYSYGVNSTEKGDLSSESTVSRIRTEHFPLTLESARPSHTSQYLCASSEMGIPQHFGDGTRLSIL.

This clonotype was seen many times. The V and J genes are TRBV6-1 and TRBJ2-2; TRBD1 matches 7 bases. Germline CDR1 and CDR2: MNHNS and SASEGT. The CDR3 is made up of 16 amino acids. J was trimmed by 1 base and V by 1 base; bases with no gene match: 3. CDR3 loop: CASSEERGRNTGELFF. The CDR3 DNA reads TGTGCCAGCAGTGAAGAAAGGGGGCGGAACACCGGGGAGCTGTTTTTT.

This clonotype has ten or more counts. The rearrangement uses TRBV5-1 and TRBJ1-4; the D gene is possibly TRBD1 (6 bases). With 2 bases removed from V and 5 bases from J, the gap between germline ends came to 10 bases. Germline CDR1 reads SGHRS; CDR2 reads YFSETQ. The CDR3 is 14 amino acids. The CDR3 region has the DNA TGCGCCAGCAGCTTCAGGGGAACAAATGAAAAACTGTTTTTT. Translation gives CASSFRGTNEKLFF.

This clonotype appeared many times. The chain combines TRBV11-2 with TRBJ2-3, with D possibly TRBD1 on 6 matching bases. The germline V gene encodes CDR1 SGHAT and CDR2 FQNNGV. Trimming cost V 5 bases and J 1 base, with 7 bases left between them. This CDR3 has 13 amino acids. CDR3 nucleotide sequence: TGTGCCAGCAGCAGACAGGGCACAGATACGCAGTATTTT. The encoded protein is CASSRQGTDTQYF.

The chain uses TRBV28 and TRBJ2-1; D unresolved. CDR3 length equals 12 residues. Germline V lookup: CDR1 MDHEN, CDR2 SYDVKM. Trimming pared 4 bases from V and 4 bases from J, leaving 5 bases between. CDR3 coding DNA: TGTGCCAGCAGTTACAATTACAATGAGCAGTTCTTC. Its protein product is CASSYNYNEQFF.

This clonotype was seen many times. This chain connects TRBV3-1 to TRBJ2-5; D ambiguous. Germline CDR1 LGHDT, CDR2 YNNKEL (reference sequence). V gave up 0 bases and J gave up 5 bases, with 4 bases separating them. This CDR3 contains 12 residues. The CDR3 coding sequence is TGTGCCAGCAGCCAAGACCGGGAGACCCAGTACTTC. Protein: CASSQDRETQYF.

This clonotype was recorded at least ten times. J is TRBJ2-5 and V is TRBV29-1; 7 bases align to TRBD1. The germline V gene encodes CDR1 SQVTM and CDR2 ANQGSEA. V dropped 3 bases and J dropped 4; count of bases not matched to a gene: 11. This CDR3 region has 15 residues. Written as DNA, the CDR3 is TGCAGCGTTGATCCCGACAGGGCCCGTGGAGAGACCCAGTACTTC. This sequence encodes CSVDPDRARGETQYF.

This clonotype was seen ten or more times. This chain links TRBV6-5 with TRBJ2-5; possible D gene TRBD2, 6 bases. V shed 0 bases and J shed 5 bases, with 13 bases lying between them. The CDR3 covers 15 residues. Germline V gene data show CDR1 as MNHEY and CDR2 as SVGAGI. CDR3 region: CASSYSGGAGETQYF. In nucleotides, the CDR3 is TGTGCCAGCAGTTACTCAGGAGGGGCCGGGGAGACCCAGTACTTC.

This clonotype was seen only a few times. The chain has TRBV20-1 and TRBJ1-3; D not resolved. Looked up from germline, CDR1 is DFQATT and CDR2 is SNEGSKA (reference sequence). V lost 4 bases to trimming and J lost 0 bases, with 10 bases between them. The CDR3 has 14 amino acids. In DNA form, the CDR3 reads TGCAGTGCTACCACGGGTACCTCTGGAAACACCATATATTTT. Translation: CSATTGTSGNTIYF.

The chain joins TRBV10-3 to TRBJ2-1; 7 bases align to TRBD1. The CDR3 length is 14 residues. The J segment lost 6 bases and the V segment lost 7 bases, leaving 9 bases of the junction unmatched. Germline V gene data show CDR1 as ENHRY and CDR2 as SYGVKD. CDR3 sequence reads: CAIIQGQVFNEQFF. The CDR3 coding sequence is TGTGCCATCATTCAAGGACAGGTTTTCAATGAGCAGTTCTTC.

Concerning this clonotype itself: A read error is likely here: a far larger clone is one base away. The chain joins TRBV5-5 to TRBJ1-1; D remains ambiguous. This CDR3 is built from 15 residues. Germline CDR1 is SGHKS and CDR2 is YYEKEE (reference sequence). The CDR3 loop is CTSSLSGSRGFEAFF. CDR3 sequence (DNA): TGCACCAGCAGCCTAAGTGGCAGTCGGGGTTTTGAAGCTTTCTTT.

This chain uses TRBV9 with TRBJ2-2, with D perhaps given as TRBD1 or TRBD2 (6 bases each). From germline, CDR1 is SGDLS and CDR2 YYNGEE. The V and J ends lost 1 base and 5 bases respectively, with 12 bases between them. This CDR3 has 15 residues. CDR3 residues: CASSVRGAKTGELFF. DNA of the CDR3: TGTGCCAGCAGCGTAAGGGGGGCAAAGACCGGGGAGCTGTTTTTT. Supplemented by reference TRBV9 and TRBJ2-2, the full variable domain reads DSGVTQTPKHLITATGQRVTLRCSPRSGDLSVYWYQQSLDQGLQFLIQYYNGEERAKGNILERFSAQQFPDLHSELNLSSLELGDSALYFCASSVRGAKTGELFFGEGSRLTVL.

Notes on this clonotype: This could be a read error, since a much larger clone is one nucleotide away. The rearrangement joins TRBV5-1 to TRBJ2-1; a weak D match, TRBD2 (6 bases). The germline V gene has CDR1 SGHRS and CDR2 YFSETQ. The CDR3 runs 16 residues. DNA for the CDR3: TGTACCAGCAGCCCAGCGGGTGCGAGCTCCTACAATGAGCAGTTCTTC. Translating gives CTSSPAGASSYNEQFF.

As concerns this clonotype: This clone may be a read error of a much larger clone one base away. CDR3 in DNA: TGCAGCGTTGACCCGGACGGCTACGAGCAGTACTTC. The encoded protein is CSVDPDGYEQYF. The chain combines TRBV29-1 with TRBJ2-7, with D unresolved. V lost 3 bases to trimming and J lost 3 bases, with 9 bases between them. Germline CDR1 SQVTM, CDR2 ANQGSEA. This CDR3 is 12 amino acids long.

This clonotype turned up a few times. CDR3 nucleotides: TGTGCCATCAGCCCCTCAGGGTATGGGGATCAGCCCCAGCATTTT. It encodes CAISPSGYGDQPQHF. The gene calls are TRBV10-3 and TRBJ1-5; D may be TRBD1 (5 bases). CDR3 length equals 15 residues. Germline V gene lookup returns CDR1 ENHRY and CDR2 SYGVKD. With 6 bases removed from V and 5 bases from J, the gap between germline ends came to 17 bases.

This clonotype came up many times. CDR3 protein: CASSEVRALTDTQYF. CDR3 DNA: TGTGCCAGCAGTGAAGTAAGGGCATTGACAGATACGCAGTATTTT. This chain uses TRBV2 with TRBJ2-3; unclear D gene. CDR3 size: 15 residues. The V end lost 1 base, the J end lost 3 bases, and 11 bases lay between the germline ends. Germline V lookup: CDR1 SNHLY, CDR2 FYNNEI.